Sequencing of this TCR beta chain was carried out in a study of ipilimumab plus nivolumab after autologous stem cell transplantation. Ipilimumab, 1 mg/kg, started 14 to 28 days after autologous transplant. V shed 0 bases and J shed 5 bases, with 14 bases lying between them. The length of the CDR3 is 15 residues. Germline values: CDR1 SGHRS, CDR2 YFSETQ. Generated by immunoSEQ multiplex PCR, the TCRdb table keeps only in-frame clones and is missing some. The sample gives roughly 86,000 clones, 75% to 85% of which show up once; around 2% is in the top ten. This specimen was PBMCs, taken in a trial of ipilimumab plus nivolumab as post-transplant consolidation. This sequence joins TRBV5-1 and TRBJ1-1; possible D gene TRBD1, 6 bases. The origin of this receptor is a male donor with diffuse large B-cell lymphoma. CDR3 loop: CASSLGGGLRTEAFF. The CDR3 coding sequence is TGCGCCAGCAGCTTGGGAGGGGGTTTGAGGACTGAAGCTTTCTTT.